Following are 20 T cell receptor beta chains from one sample sequenced in a study of T-cell reconstitution after alpha-beta-depleted transplantation in children. Preparation of the TCRbeta library involved a method that used unique molecular identifiers. In TCRdb, the PCR reads were re-called with MiXCR into one record per CDR3 protein. The sample has some 500,000 distinct CDR3 sequences; approximately 32% are singletons. Source: PBMCs from the stem cell graft donor, taken from the stem cell graft. These receptor sequences come from a human donor who donated a stem cell graft to a child with aplastic anemia.

The chain employs TRBV18 and TRBJ2-1; D is uncertain. CDR1 and CDR2 (germline): KGHSH, LQKENI. CDR3 length: 14 amino acids. Trimming removed 3 bases from V and 7 bases from J, with 13 bases in between. The CDR3 region is CASSPATDPNEQFF. CDR3 coding DNA: TGTGCCAGCTCACCGGCTACAGACCCAAATGAGCAGTTCTTC.

The V gene is TRBV5-1, the J gene TRBJ1-1; 7 bases map to TRBD1. The CDR3 covers 18 residues. Trimming took 2 bases from V and 0 from J; bases not matched to a gene: 13. CDR1 is SGHRS and CDR2 is YFSETQ in the germline V gene. The CDR3 bases are TGCGCCAGCAGCTTTGGACAGGCGAGACGCCCGATGAACACTGAAGCTTTCTTT. The encoded protein is CASSFGQARRPMNTEAFF.

Many counts were recorded for this clonotype. The V and J genes are TRBV19 and TRBJ2-7; no clear D gene. The germline V and J ends were trimmed by 4 bases and 3 bases, with 7 bases remaining between them. CDR3 length: 12 residues. CDR1 is LNHDA and CDR2 is SQIVND in the germline V gene (reference sequence). This CDR3 is CASSTSGYEQYF. Written as DNA, the CDR3 is TGTGCCAGTAGTACCTCAGGCTACGAGCAGTACTTC.

V is TRBV28 and J is TRBJ1-3; weak D call: TRBD1 (5 bases). The CDR3 consists of 15 residues. The V end was cut by 7 bases, the J end by 1 base, with 14 bases between. Germline CDR1 MDHEN, CDR2 SYDVKM. CDR3 sequence: CASNQAGGSGNTIYF. CDR3 bases: TGTGCCAGCAATCAAGCTGGGGGGTCTGGAAACACCATATATTTT. The complete variable domain, with remaining parts taken from reference TRBV28 and TRBJ1-3, reads DVKVTQSSRYLVKRTGEKVFLECVQDMDHENMFWYRQDPGLGLRLIYFSYDVKMKEKGDIPEGYSVSREKKERFSLILESASTNQTSMYLCASNQAGGSGNTIYFGEGSWLTVV.

The chain links TRBV7-2 to TRBJ2-5, with 8 bases matching TRBD1. V shed 4 bases and J 1 base; nucleotides not matched to a gene: 2. CDR3 length equals 14 residues. Germline V gives CDR1 SGHTA, CDR2 FQGNSA. The CDR3 region is CASSYQGAQETQYF. As DNA, the CDR3 is TGTGCCAGCAGCTACCAGGGGGCCCAAGAGACCCAGTACTTC.

The rearrangement joins TRBV10-3 to TRBJ1-5; D gene uncertain. Germline CDR1 ENHRY, CDR2 SYGVKD. Trimming took off 3 bases at V and 1 base at J, with 13 bases between the two ends. CDR3 length: 16 amino acids. CDR3 loop: CAISEQRHYSNQPQHF. The CDR3 DNA reads TGTGCCATCAGTGAACAAAGGCACTACAGCAATCAGCCCCAGCATTTT.

This clonotype has only a few counts. This rearrangement joins TRBV6-2 or TRBV6-3 to TRBJ1-1; a weak D match, TRBD1 (6 bases). V was shortened by 5 bases and J by 6 bases, with 16 bases between the two germline ends. The CDR3 has 14 residues. Germline CDR1 is MNHEY and CDR2 is SVGEGT. This CDR3 is CASSHKLRGAEAFF. The CDR3 nucleotides read TGTGCCAGCAGTCATAAACTCAGGGGCGCTGAAGCTTTCTTT.

The gene calls are TRBV6-5 and TRBJ1-1, with D unresolved. Germline V lookup: CDR1 MNHEY, CDR2 SVGAGI. The germline V and J ends were trimmed by 1 base and 1 base, with 7 bases remaining between them. There are 14 residues in the CDR3. CDR3: CASSYLGTNTEAFF. The CDR3 DNA sequence: TGTGCCAGCAGTTACTTGGGCACGAACACTGAAGCTTTCTTT.

Only a few counts were recorded for this clonotype. The chain couples TRBV20-1 to TRBJ2-7, with TRBD2 matching over 8 bases. The CDR3 runs to 17 residues. V lost 5 bases to trimming and J lost 1 base; unmatched junction nucleotides: 16. Germline assignment: CDR1 DFQATT and CDR2 SNEGSKA (reference sequence). CDR3 amino acids: CSARRGGSDWLSYEQYF. Here the CDR3 DNA reads TGCAGTGCTCGTCGGGGGGGGAGTGACTGGCTATCCTACGAGCAGTACTTC.

The chain uses TRBV24-1 and TRBJ2-6, with TRBD2 matching 11 bases. Germline CDR1 and CDR2: KGHDR and SFDVKD. This CDR3 region has 16 residues. V lost 5 bases, J lost 1 base, and 0 bases stayed unmatched. CDR3 nucleotide sequence: TGTGCCACCAGTGCTAGCGGGAGGTCTGGGGCCAACGTCCTGACTTTC. This codes for CATSASGRSGANVLTF.

This clonotype was observed at least ten times. This chain's CDR3 is CASSLSGTASNQPQHF. The CDR3 DNA sequence: TGTGCCAGCAGTTTATCTGGGACAGCCAGCAATCAGCCCCAGCATTTT. This chain links TRBV27 with TRBJ1-5; 7 nucleotides agree with TRBD1. Unmatched junction bases numbered 3, after V lost 0 bases and J lost 1 base. CDR3 size: 16 residues. Germline values: CDR1 MNHEY, CDR2 SMNVEV (reference sequence).

V is TRBV30 and J is TRBJ1-1; D ambiguous. Germline V gene data show CDR1 as GTSNPN and CDR2 as SVGIG (reference sequence). The CDR3 consists of 14 residues. The germline V and J ends were trimmed by 8 bases and 6 bases, with 22 bases remaining between them. Here the CDR3 DNA reads TGTGCCCTTGAACTCAAGCCCGGTGGGGCTGAAGCTTTCTTT. Translation: CALELKPGGAEAFF.

V gene TRBV11-1 combines with J gene TRBJ2-3; TRBD2 matches 13 bases. Looked up from germline, CDR1 is SGHAT and CDR2 is FQDESV (reference sequence). J was trimmed by 0 bases and V by 4 bases; bases with no gene match: 7. The CDR3 contains 18 residues. CDR3 amino acids: CASSSTRTSGSSTDTQYF. The CDR3 bases are TGTGCCAGCAGCTCGACCAGGACTAGCGGGAGTAGCACAGATACGCAGTATTTT.

This clonotype was detected a few times. The V gene is TRBV7-2, the J gene TRBJ2-5; 9 nucleotides align to TRBD1. Germline CDR1 reads SGHTA; CDR2 reads FQGNSA. The CDR3 is 15 amino acids. Losses at the gene ends were 1 base for V and 7 bases for J; bases not matched to a gene: 7. The DNA for the CDR3 is TGTGCCAGCAGCTTAGTGGGACAGGGACCGGGGACCCAGTACTTC. Protein sequence: CASSLVGQGPGTQYF.

This clonotype was detected a few times. The CDR3 loop reads CAVRQGTTEAFF. CDR3 nucleotide sequence: TGTGCCGTTCGGCAGGGGACCACTGAAGCTTTCTTT. This sequence joins TRBV12-3 or TRBV12-4 and TRBJ1-1; tentatively, D is TRBD1 (6 bases). Trimming took off 11 bases at V and 4 bases at J, with 14 bases between the two ends. The CDR3 contains 12 residues.

This clonotype has more than one count but fewer than ten. CDR3 in DNA: TGTGCCAGCGAGGAAGACTGGGCCAACGTCCTGACTTTC. Encoded protein: CASEEDWANVLTF. The rearrangement joins TRBV7-2 to TRBJ2-6; D remains unclear. Between the trimmed V and J ends, which lost 8 bases and 5 bases, there was a span of 10 bases. The CDR3 contains 13 residues. Germline V gives CDR1 SGHTA, CDR2 FQGNSA.

The J gene is TRBJ2-2, the V gene TRBV13; 9 nucleotides match TRBD1. CDR1 and CDR2 (germline): PRHDT, FYEKMQ (reference sequence). There are 17 residues in the CDR3. J was trimmed by 3 bases and V by 1 base; bases with no gene match: 6. CDR3 sequence reads: CASSLVPGQGDTGELFF. CDR3 in DNA: TGTGCCAGCAGCTTAGTTCCGGGACAGGGTGACACCGGGGAGCTGTTTTTT.

This clonotype was observed a handful of times. This CDR3 reads CASSLLADNEQFF. CDR3 sequence (DNA): TGTGCCAGCAGCTTGTTAGCGGACAATGAGCAGTTCTTC. The rearrangement joins TRBV5-4 to TRBJ2-1, with D perhaps matching TRBD2 (6 bases). V lost 1 base, J lost 5 bases, and 7 bases lay in between. The length of the CDR3 is 13 residues. The V gene's germline CDR1 is SGHNT and CDR2 YYREEE (reference sequence).

J is TRBJ2-1 and V is TRBV4-2, with 10 bases matching TRBD2. V was clipped by 4 bases and J by 14 bases; unmatched bases: 8. Germline V gene sequence: CDR1 LGHNA, CDR2 YNFKEQ. This CDR3 region has 13 residues. The CDR3 reads CASSPRLAGRKFF. Here the CDR3 DNA reads TGTGCCAGCAGCCCGAGACTAGCGGGCCGAAAGTTCTTC.

V and J are TRBV27 and TRBJ1-2; TRBD1 might be the D (5 bases). Germline V lookup: CDR1 MNHEY, CDR2 SMNVEV (reference sequence). This CDR3 has 14 amino acids. The V and J ends lost 2 bases and 3 bases respectively, with 10 bases between them. CDR3 nucleotide sequence: TGTGCCAGCAGTTTAGGGGGTCTGCACTATGGCTACACCTTC. This sequence encodes CASSLGGLHYGYTF.